The 26 T cell receptor beta chains in this list originate from one sample, sequenced in a study of PD-L1 blockade in urothelial cancer. Generated by immunoSEQ multiplex PCR, the TCRdb table keeps only in-frame clones and is missing some. The sample shows just under 45,000 clones, approximately 90% of them seen only once. The sequences come from PBMCs, collected around atezolizumab (anti-PD-L1) treatment. All receptors derive from a woman aged 55-70 years with urothelial cancer.

The chain uses TRBV28 and TRBJ2-7; D ambiguous. With 4 bases removed from V and 0 bases from J, the gap between germline ends came to 13 bases. The CDR3 runs 15 residues. Germline V gene sequence: CDR1 MDHEN, CDR2 SYDVKM. The CDR3 spells CASSSQVRRSYEQYF. The CDR3 DNA is TGTGCCAGCAGTTCGCAAGTCAGGCGCTCCTACGAGCAGTACTTC.

The V call is TRBV10-3, the J call TRBJ2-5, with D tentatively TRBD2 (5 bases). Germline V gene sequence: CDR1 ENHRY, CDR2 SYGVKD. The CDR3 covers 12 residues. V was trimmed by 4 bases and J by 5 bases, leaving 8 bases between them. CDR3 amino acids: CAISAERETQYF. The CDR3 DNA is TGTGCCATCAGTGCTGAGCGGGAGACCCAGTACTTC.

The chain has TRBV14 and TRBJ2-7; possible D gene TRBD2, 5 bases. Trimming left V 1 base short and J 3 bases short, with 10 bases between. The V gene's germline CDR1 is SGHDN and CDR2 FVKESK. The CDR3 sequence is 14 residues long. The CDR3 DNA follows: TGTGCCAGCAGCCAAGGGATACTAGGCTACGAGCAGTACTTC. Translation gives CASSQGILGYEQYF.

Here the CDR3 reads CASSVAAPGLDTQYF. In DNA form, the CDR3 reads TGTGCCAGCAGCGTAGCGGCCCCGGGACTAGATACGCAGTATTTT. This sequence joins TRBV9 and TRBJ2-3, with D maybe TRBD2 (6 bases). This CDR3 is 15 amino acids long. The germline V and J ends were trimmed by 0 bases and 5 bases, with 13 bases remaining between them. Germline assignment: CDR1 SGDLS and CDR2 YYNGEE.

This chain links TRBV6-5 with TRBJ2-7; D is possibly TRBD1 (6 bases). The CDR3 has 16 residues. The germline V gene encodes CDR1 MNHEY and CDR2 SVGAGI. V was cut by 4 bases and J by 3 bases, with 19 bases left in between. The CDR3 sequence is CASSSTNRDRLYEQYF. CDR3 in DNA: TGTGCCAGCAGTTCCACTAACAGGGATCGGCTCTACGAGCAGTACTTC.

By proportion, this clone is medium-sized. The rearrangement joins TRBV4-1 to TRBJ1-2, with D possibly TRBD1 on 6 matching bases. CDR1 is MGHRA and CDR2 is YSYEKL in the germline V gene. Trimming took 1 base from V and 13 from J, leaving 19 bases between them. The CDR3 has 14 residues. The CDR3 loop is CASSQGRGGPDFTF. In DNA, the CDR3 is TGCGCCAGCAGCCAAGGTCGGGGGGGGCCCGACTTCACCTTC.

This chain connects TRBV7-2 to TRBJ2-7, with a possible D match to TRBD1 (6 bases). The germline CDR1 and CDR2 sequences are SGHTA and FQGNSA. V lost 4 bases, J lost 3 bases, and 19 bases lay in between. The CDR3 is 16 amino acids. This chain's CDR3 is CASSSLSTNRDYEQYF. The CDR3, as DNA: TGTGCCAGCAGCTCACTATCCACAAACAGGGACTACGAGCAGTACTTC.

V usage is TRBV7-2 and J usage is TRBJ1-3, with 8 positions matching TRBD1. V lost 5 bases and J lost 0; bases outside the gene matches: 12. The CDR3 extends over 18 amino acids. CDR1 and CDR2 from the germline V gene are SGHTA and FQGNSA. CDR3 sequence reads: CASSPPTGVPHSGNTIYF. The DNA of the CDR3 is TGTGCCAGCAGCCCCCCGACAGGGGTTCCCCACTCTGGAAACACCATATATTTT.

This clone turned up a few times. The genes are TRBV2 and TRBJ1-1, with D possibly matching TRBD1 (5 bases). Trimming pared 7 bases from V and 3 bases from J, leaving 12 bases between. The CDR3 has 13 residues. Germline V gene sequence: CDR1 SNHLY, CDR2 FYNNEI. The CDR3 loop reads CASNLREDTEAFF. The CDR3 nucleotides read TGTGCCAGCAACCTCAGGGAGGACACTGAAGCTTTCTTT.

This clone was seen just once. The chain recombines TRBV5-6 with TRBJ2-2; D not certain. V was shortened by 2 bases and J by 1 base, with 9 bases between the two germline ends. The CDR3 has 15 amino acids. The germline V gene encodes CDR1 SGHDT and CDR2 YYEEEE. For the CDR3, the DNA is TGTGCCAGCAGCTTTCTGTCGGTGAACACCGGGGAGCTGTTTTTT. This gives the protein CASSFLSVNTGELFF.

V usage is TRBV7-2 and J usage is TRBJ2-1; 7 bases are a match to TRBD2. The V and J ends lost 0 bases and 5 bases, in that order; junction bases with no gene match: 7. This CDR3 spans 16 amino acids. Germline-derived CDR1 and CDR2 are SGHTA and FQGNSA. CDR3 amino acids: CASSLAIPSGNNEQFF. The CDR3 region has the DNA TGTGCCAGCAGCTTAGCGATTCCTAGCGGTAACAATGAGCAGTTCTTC.

The genes are TRBV6-1 and TRBJ2-1, with D perhaps TRBD1 (6 bases). CDR1 MNHNS and CDR2 SASEGT come from the germline V gene. Deletions cut 4 bases from V and 3 bases from J, with 13 bases between. This CDR3 has 15 residues. Here the CDR3 reads CASSAGHTNYNEQFF. CDR3 coding DNA: TGTGCCAGCAGTGCGGGACACACGAACTACAATGAGCAGTTCTTC.

The rearrangement uses TRBV6-1 and TRBJ2-1, with 8 bases lining up with TRBD2. The length of the CDR3 is 16 residues. J was trimmed by 9 bases and V by 3 bases; bases with no gene match: 13. Germline V gene sequence: CDR1 MNHNS, CDR2 SASEGT. CDR3 coding DNA: TGTGCCAGCAGTGACCCAAACAGCGGTGCGGGGGGTGAGCAGTTCTTC. Translating it yields CASSDPNSGAGGEQFF.

The chain joins TRBV5-1 to TRBJ1-5; tentatively, D is TRBD1 (5 bases). The CDR3 extends over 14 amino acids. Trimming removed 4 bases at V and 8 bases at J, with 16 bases between. Germline V gene lookup returns CDR1 SGHRS and CDR2 YFSETQ. CDR3 sequence (DNA): TGCGCCAGCAGCCCAGGACACGGAGGGGAGCCCCAGCATTTT. It codes for CASSPGHGGEPQHF.

The rearrangement uses TRBV7-2 and TRBJ2-7; TRBD2 agrees at 13 bases. The CDR3 is made up of 17 amino acids. V lost 6 bases to trimming and J lost 3 bases; unmatched junction nucleotides: 11. Germline V gene data show CDR1 as SGHTA and CDR2 as FQGNSA. In DNA form, the CDR3 reads TGTGCCAGCAGTTGGGACAAGGGACTAGCGGGACGCTACGAGCAGTACTTC. Translated: CASSWDKGLAGRYEQYF.

The V and J genes are TRBV10-3 and TRBJ1-2, with D unclear. This CDR3 spans 15 amino acids. Trimming cost V 4 bases and J 2 bases, with 14 bases left between them. The germline CDR1 and CDR2 sequences are ENHRY and SYGVKD. CDR3 nucleotide sequence: TGTGCCATCAGTGGAGGAGGCAGCGCGAACTATGGCTACACCTTC. Protein sequence: CAISGGGSANYGYTF.

The chain is built from TRBV4-2 and TRBJ1-5, with TRBD1 as a possible D gene (5 bases). Germline V lookup: CDR1 LGHNA, CDR2 YNFKEQ. The CDR3 consists of 16 residues. The V and J ends lost 0 bases and 3 bases respectively, with 12 bases between them. The CDR3 DNA reads TGTGCCAGCAGCCAAGATCGGCAGGGATACAATCAGCCCCAGCATTTT. This gives the protein CASSQDRQGYNQPQHF.

This chain connects TRBV18 to TRBJ2-3; TRBD1 matches 7 bases. This CDR3 spans 15 amino acids. V was pared by 3 bases and J by 2 bases, with 5 bases of the junction left unmatched. The germline CDR1 and CDR2 sequences are KGHSH and LQKENI. In DNA, the CDR3 is TGTGCCAGCTCACCCGACAGGGATTACACAGATACGCAGTATTTT. Its protein is CASSPDRDYTDTQYF.

V and J are TRBV9 and TRBJ2-7; the D gene is possibly TRBD1 (6 bases). Germline CDR1 reads SGDLS; CDR2 reads YYNGEE. Trimming shortened V by 0 bases and J by 1 base, and 11 bases separated the two germline ends. The CDR3 consists of 15 residues. CDR3 loop: CASSVGIQGSYEQYF. CDR3 nucleotide sequence: TGTGCCAGCAGCGTAGGGATACAGGGATCCTACGAGCAGTACTTC.

The rearrangement joins TRBV7-6 to TRBJ2-7; D may be TRBD2 (5 bases). CDR3 size: 15 residues. V was clipped by 5 bases and J by 3 bases, with 17 bases between them. Germline-derived CDR1 and CDR2 are SGHVS and FNYEAQ. The CDR3: CASSTNPGSFYEQYF. CDR3 bases: TGTGCCAGCAGCACTAACCCTGGGAGTTTCTACGAGCAGTACTTC.

The rearrangement joins TRBV7-2 to TRBJ2-3, with 13 bases lining up with TRBD2. Germline V gene sequence: CDR1 SGHTA, CDR2 FQGNSA. The CDR3 has 15 amino acids. The V segment lost 5 bases and the J segment 7 bases; nucleotides outside the gene matches: 6. This CDR3 is CASSITSGRANTQYF. Here the CDR3 DNA reads TGTGCCAGCAGCATTACTAGCGGGAGGGCAAATACGCAGTATTTT.

V and J are TRBV28 and TRBJ2-7, with 12 bases that match TRBD2. With 6 bases clipped from V and 5 bases from J, the junction kept 11 bases outside the gene matches. The CDR3 covers 16 residues. Germline V gene lookup returns CDR1 MDHEN and CDR2 SYDVKM. The CDR3 DNA reads TGTGCCAGCAGCCCTACGGGACTAGCGGGTCTCAACGAGCAGTACTTC. This gives the protein CASSPTGLAGLNEQYF.

Only one count was recorded for this clone. Here the CDR3 reads CASSQESISEGSNTEAFF. The DNA of the CDR3 is TGCGCCAGCAGCCAAGAAAGCATTAGTGAGGGCTCGAACACTGAAGCTTTCTTT. The genes are TRBV4-3 and TRBJ1-1; no clear D. CDR1 LGHNA and CDR2 YSLEER come from the germline V gene. This CDR3 has 18 residues. Between the trimmed V and J ends, which lost 0 bases and 1 base, there was a span of 18 bases.

This sequence joins TRBV27 and TRBJ2-7; D is unclear. Germline V gives CDR1 MNHEY, CDR2 SMNVEV (reference sequence). V gave up 5 bases and J gave up 2 bases, with 13 bases separating them. The CDR3 contains 14 residues. CDR3 bases: TGTGCCAGCAGTCCCATCGTGGAGACCTACGAGCAGTACTTC. Translating it yields CASSPIVETYEQYF.

The rearrangement links TRBV2 to TRBJ1-1; D remains ambiguous. The germline gives CDR1 SNHLY, CDR2 FYNNEI. V was pared by 3 bases and J by 5 bases, with 10 bases between. This CDR3 contains 13 residues. DNA of the CDR3: TGTGCCAGCAGTGAGGGGAGGGCTACTGAAGCTTTCTTT. It codes for CASSEGRATEAFF.

CDR3 in amino acids: CASRRPAGLATDTQYF. The CDR3 DNA sequence: TGTGCCAGCAGGAGGCCTGCTGGACTAGCAACAGATACGCAGTATTTT. The chain recombines TRBV28 with TRBJ2-3, with 8 bases matching TRBD2. From germline, CDR1 is MDHEN and CDR2 SYDVKM. The length of the CDR3 is 16 residues. Trimming cost V 6 bases and J 3 bases; bases outside gene matches: 11.